Included here is one TCR beta chain sequence, with context. The antigen is not known. This entry is derived from a study of shared clonotypes between healthy human individuals. Study observations and caveats: Rarefaction gave evidence that sorted-subset sequencing remained incomplete despite large depth. The naive CD4 repertoires of four donors were compared, and around 5.1% of clonotypes were shared.

The V end was cut by 1 base, the J end by 6 bases, with 12 bases between. The CDR3 sequence is 14 residues long. Germline CDR1 is SGHRS and CDR2 is YFSETQ. Replicate PCRs run on sorted subsets employed 200 ng DNA, roughly 30,000 T cell genomes. TCRdb's table, derived via immunoSEQ multiplex PCR, lists solely in-frame clones and lacks some. The data contain some 1.5 million clones, over 95% of them singletons. Sequenced material: naive CD4+ T cells sorted from blood. Subset: CD45RA+ positively selected. This sequence originates from a young man in good health. The chain couples TRBV5-1 to TRBJ2-3; D is uncertain. The CDR3 DNA reads TGCGCCAGCAGCTTGAATCTAGGCCCCGATACGCAGTATTTT. Protein: CASSLNLGPDTQYF.